Listed below are T cell receptor beta chains from one sample, sequenced in a study of early T cells in non-severe SARS-CoV-2 infection. TCRdb fed the 5' RACE reads into MiXCR, producing one record per CDR3 protein. The data contain about 57,000 distinct CDR3 sequences, about 9.1% of them singletons. The sample consisted of whole blood. The receptors derive from an adult who was a healthcare worker with PCR-confirmed SARS-CoV-2 infection or an uninfected control (not recorded which). The CDR3 runs from the conserved cysteine through the conserved F or W. D genes are given only for firm matches. A clone size is listed for some rows: how often the clone was seen (once, few, many), or a class if it is expanded.

cdr3_aa	cdr3_nt	v_call	d_call	j_call	clone_size
CASGQKGGLNTEAFF	TGCGCCAGCGGTCAGAAAGGGGGTTTGAACACTGAAGCTTTCTTT	TRBV4-1	NA	TRBJ1-1	NA
CASSLTWAQRYNEQFF	TGTGCCAGCAGTTTAACGTGGGCTCAAAGGTACAATGAGCAGTTCTTC	TRBV6-5	NA	TRBJ2-1	few
CASSPRENQETQYF	TGTGCCAGCAGCCCGCGGGAGAACCAAGAGACCCAGTACTTC	TRBV5-6	TRBD2	TRBJ2-5	many
CASSPGLVSETQYF	TGTGCCAGCAGCCCGGGTTTAGTCTCAGAGACCCAGTACTTC	TRBV11-2	NA	TRBJ2-5	many
CTSSSTGALNTGELFF	TGTACCAGCAGCTCGACGGGGGCGCTGAACACCGGGGAGCTGTTTTTT	TRBV7-3	NA	TRBJ2-2	NA
CASSHLRTDTQYF	TGTGCCAGCAGCCATCTTCGCACAGATACGCAGTATTTT	TRBV14	NA	TRBJ2-3	many
CASRGTSGRTGELFF	TGTGCCAGCAGGGGGACTAGCGGGAGGACTGGGGAGCTGTTTTTT	TRBV2	TRBD2	TRBJ2-2	many
CATEESGGITDTQYF	TGTGCCACCGAGGAGTCTGGAGGGATCACAGATACGCAGTATTTT	TRBV15	NA	TRBJ2-3	NA
CASSTGDLDLKEQFF	TGCGCCAGCAGCACGGGGGACCTCGATCTAAAGGAGCAGTTCTTC	TRBV5-1	NA	TRBJ2-1	few
CASSLDPGPNTEAFF	TGTGCCAGCAGCTTAGACCCCGGCCCTAACACTGAAGCTTTCTTT	TRBV7-2	NA	TRBJ1-1	many
CASSKTGGGEKLFF	TGTGCCAGCAGCAAGACAGGGGGCGGTGAAAAACTGTTTTTT	TRBV7-2	TRBD1	TRBJ1-4	NA
CAWGRLVNTGELFF	TGTGCCTGGGGACGGCTGGTTAACACCGGGGAGCTGTTTTTT	TRBV30	NA	TRBJ2-2	NA
CASSKQGLGTDTQYF	TGTGCCAGCAGCAAACAGGGCTTGGGCACAGATACGCAGTATTTT	TRBV7-8	NA	TRBJ2-3	NA
CASSPNTGGGSGNTIYF	TGTGCCAGCAGCCCGAACACAGGGGGAGGCTCTGGAAACACCATATATTTT	TRBV3-1	TRBD1	TRBJ1-3	NA
CASSVASGQGPGELFF	TGTGCCAGCAGCGTAGCTTCAGGACAGGGACCCGGGGAGCTGTTTTTT	TRBV9	TRBD1	TRBJ2-2	few
CASSMTGGSGEQYF	TGTGCCAGCAGCATGACAGGGGGCAGCGGCGAGCAGTACTTC	TRBV7-2	TRBD1	TRBJ2-7	few
CASRADRRTEAFF	TGTGCCAGCAGAGCGGACAGAAGGACTGAAGCTTTCTTT	TRBV7-2	NA	TRBJ1-1	NA
CASSFRTSLNTGELFF	TGTGCCAGCAGCTTCCGGACTAGCCTGAACACCGGGGAGCTGTTTTTT	TRBV7-9	TRBD2	TRBJ2-2	NA
CASSLAPGRNTEAFF	TGTGCCAGCAGCTTGGCCCCGGGTAGGAACACTGAAGCTTTCTTT	TRBV5-6	NA	TRBJ1-1	many
CASSLAMGDNEQFF	TGTGCCAGCAGCTTAGCTATGGGAGACAATGAGCAGTTCTTC	TRBV7-2	NA	TRBJ2-1	few
CASSSGTTSRYEQYF	TGTGCCAGCAGTTCCGGGACTACATCACGGTACGAGCAGTACTTC	TRBV6-2/TRBV6-3	TRBD2	TRBJ2-7	many
CASSIFLQAANYGYTF	TGTGCCAGTAGTATTTTTCTCCAGGCTGCTAACTATGGCTACACCTTC	TRBV19	NA	TRBJ1-2	many
CATVSGELFF	TGTGCCACCGTTTCCGGGGAGCTGTTTTTT	TRBV24-1	NA	TRBJ2-2	NA
CASSSRDSLDTQYF	TGTGCCAGCAGTTCCCGGGACTCGCTAGATACGCAGTATTTT	TRBV27	NA	TRBJ2-3	NA
CASSPSRGENIQYF	TGTGCCAGCTCACCATCCCGGGGGGAAAACATTCAGTACTTC	TRBV18	TRBD2	TRBJ2-4	few
CSARNFREDHGYTF	TGCAGTGCTAGAAATTTCAGGGAGGACCATGGCTACACCTTC	TRBV20-1	NA	TRBJ1-2	NA
CASSPPVETQYF	TGTGCCAGCAGCCCCCCTGTCGAGACCCAGTACTTC	TRBV5-5	NA	TRBJ2-5	few
CASSPPGYEQYF	TGTGCCAGCAGCCCCCCTGGCTACGAGCAGTACTTC	TRBV11-2	NA	TRBJ2-7	NA
CAIRQGRLSEAFF	TGTGCCATTAGACAGGGGCGGCTTTCTGAAGCTTTCTTT	TRBV2	TRBD1	TRBJ1-1	many
CASSLGQGPYGYTF	TGTGCCAGCAGCTTGGGACAGGGGCCGTATGGCTACACCTTC	TRBV5-4	TRBD1	TRBJ1-2	many
CASRRDYSYEQYF	TGTGCCAGCAGACGGGACTACTCCTACGAGCAGTACTTC	TRBV6-5	TRBD2	TRBJ2-7	few
CASSVSGGRRGYTF	TGTGCCAGCAGCGTGTCCGGGGGCCGGAGAGGCTACACCTTC	TRBV3-1	NA	TRBJ1-2	NA
CSARAGSAYSNQPQHF	TGCAGTGCTAGAGCGGGCAGCGCGTATAGCAATCAGCCCCAGCATTTT	TRBV20-1	NA	TRBJ1-5	NA